Sequencing of this T cell receptor (beta chain) was carried out in a study of T cells in Graves' hyperthyroidism and ophthalmopathy. Uncontrolled infections, other autoimmune diseases, pregnancy or lactation led to exclusion of patients. Amplified TCR beta CDR3 regions derived from RNA transcripts. RT-PCR in the first round (using the HTBI primer set) targeted the TCR CDR3. TCRdb reprocessed the multiplex PCR reads with MiXCR, giving one entry per CDR3 protein. The table records about 640,000 distinct CDR3 sequences, 13% to 15% of them present only once. V lost 7 bases to trimming and J lost 7 bases; unmatched junction nucleotides: 11. The CDR3 length is 14 residues. Germline V gene lookup returns CDR1 SNHLY and CDR2 FYNNEI. The table lists this clonotype with many counts.

The TCR originated in a woman aged 45-60 years with Graves' ophthalmopathy. The chain carries TRBV2 and TRBJ2-5, with 8 bases aligning to TRBD1. What was sequenced was blood. Written as DNA, the CDR3 is TGTGCCAGCACGTCAGACAGGGGTAAAGGGACCCAGTACTTC. Protein product: CASTSDRGKGTQYF.